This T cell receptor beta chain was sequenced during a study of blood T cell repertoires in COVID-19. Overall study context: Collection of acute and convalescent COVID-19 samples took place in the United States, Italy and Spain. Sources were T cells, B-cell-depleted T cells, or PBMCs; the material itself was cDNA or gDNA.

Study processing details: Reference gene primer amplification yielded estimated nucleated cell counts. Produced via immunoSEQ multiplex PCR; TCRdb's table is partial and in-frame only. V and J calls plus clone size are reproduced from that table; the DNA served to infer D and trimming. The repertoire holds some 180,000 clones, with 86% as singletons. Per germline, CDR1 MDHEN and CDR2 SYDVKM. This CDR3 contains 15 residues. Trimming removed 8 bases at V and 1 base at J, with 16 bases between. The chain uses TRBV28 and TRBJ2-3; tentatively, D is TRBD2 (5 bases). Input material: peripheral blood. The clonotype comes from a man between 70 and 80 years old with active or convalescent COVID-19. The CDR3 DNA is TGTGCCAGCCCGGGCCGAGAGGGTGGCACAGATACGCAGTATTTT. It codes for CASPGREGGTDTQYF.